This T cell receptor beta chain emerged from a study of OX40 agonist ivuxolimab in advanced cancers. A note on the overall study: Ivuxolimab was an agonistic, fully human IgG2 monoclonal antibody directed against OX40 (CD134), a costimulatory receptor. Peripheral TCRbeta sequencing aimed to test whether ivuxolimab altered TCR sequence diversity and caused clonal T-cell expansion. Of the approximately 50 dose-escalation patients, hepatocellular carcinoma was present in roughly 19, melanoma in some 15, renal cell carcinoma in 9 and head and neck cancer in 9. Intravenous ivuxolimab was administered to patients every 2 weeks at six dose levels: 0.01, 0.1, 0.3, 1.5, 3 and 10 mg/kg. In the dose-escalation cohort, 70% to 85% of patients were male, and the mean age was approximately 60 years, with a range of about 23 to 85. Partial responses occurred in three dose-escalation patients: two with cutaneous melanoma and one with hepatocellular carcinoma. The monotherapy dose-escalation portion (N of about 57 patients) of the phase I ivuxolimab trial is reported in the paper. Patients were allowed to have had prior anti-PD-1, anti-PD-L1 or anti-CTLA-4 therapy, and around two fifths of the dose-escalation patients had been treated with checkpoint inhibitors. Summary of the overall study and its limitations: In the 0.1-3.0 mg/kg groups, partial responders had among the lowest normalized peripheral clonal expansion, particularly in CD8+ T cells. The antigen specificity of the clonally expanded peripheral T cells was not determined. At doses from 0.1 to 3.0 mg/kg, clonal expansion was seen in both CD4+ and CD8+ blood T cells between baseline and week 6. On average, CD8+ T cells showed more expanded clones than CD4+ T cells after ivuxolimab. Low levels of normalized T-cell clonal expansion were also seen in some patients who did not respond.

CDR1 and CDR2 are read off the germline V gene (reference sequence) as GTSNPN and SVGIG. V loses 5 bases at its end and J loses 7 bases; junction bases beyond the gene matches: 9. CDR3 length: 14 amino acids, cysteine to phenylalanine. The CDR3 DNA has 42 bases and is translated from base 1. Worth noting for this clone: Its antigen is currently not known. Base-call qualities are not available, and no considerably larger clone is one nucleotide away.

Patients with a history of autoimmune disease or receiving systemic immunosuppression were excluded from the trial. Peripheral blood for TCR sequencing was collected from all dose cohorts at baseline, on cycle 4 day 1, and on cycle 7 day 1. The samples were taken from a phase I, first-in-human, multicenter, open-label dose-escalation trial of ivuxolimab. Adults with locally advanced or metastatic melanoma, renal cell carcinoma, hepatocellular carcinoma or head and neck squamous cell carcinoma were enrolled in the trial. Before TCR sequencing, CD4+ T cells and CD8+ T cells were sorted from peripheral blood as separate populations. Genomic DNA was isolated from the sorted cells so that the TCRbeta CDR3 region could be sequenced. The immunoSEQ Assay was used for sequencing of TCRbeta CDR3 regions. The clones in this table, taken by TCRdb from immuneACCESS, are in-frame only. Not every clone is retained; where verified, under half of the shortfall comes from an unresolved V gene, and the cause of the rest is unknown. This sample is represented by some 50,000 clones; almost 80% of them were singletons. The leading ten clones occupy over 7% of the sample.

The V gene is TRBV30 and the J gene is TRBJ2-1; TRBD1 fits 9 bases in the junction. The sequence came from an adult with an advanced solid tumor such as melanoma, head and neck, liver or kidney cancer. The input for sequencing was CD4+ or CD8+ T cells sorted from blood, taken in a trial of the OX40 agonist ivuxolimab. The CDR3 sequence is CAWATGGQRNEQFF. The sequence in DNA is TGTGCCTGGGCAACAGGGGGCCAAAGGAATGAGCAGTTCTTC.